These 15 T cell receptor beta chains were sequenced from one sample in a study of neurological immune-mediated disorders (dated by TCRdb to about 2019). Library preparation used 5' RACE. Sequencing relied on an Illumina HiSeq 2500. TCRdb handled the public reads itself, with Q25 trimming in fastp and clone calling in MiXCR, and kept productive beta chains. Identical CDR3 protein sequences are pooled into one entry, listed with their most common genes and DNA. The sample table lists 67,000 or so distinct CDR3 sequences, 12% to 15% of them with a count of one. The top ten constitute roughly 4.2% of the sample. The intended sense of this specimen's time point label: longitudinal time-point 1 (baseline). Sequenced sample: PBMCs. All receptors derive from a female donor with HTLV-1-associated myelopathy (HAM/TSP).

This clonotype was observed at least ten times. The chain links TRBV5-1 to TRBJ1-3; D remains unclear. In germline, CDR1 is SGHRS, CDR2 YFSETQ. The V end was cut by 3 bases, the J end by 0 bases, with 4 bases between. This CDR3 comprises 13 residues. CDR3 sequence: CASSSYSGNTIYF. CDR3 in DNA: TGCGCCAGCAGCTCCTACTCTGGAAACACCATATATTTT.

This clonotype was detected ten times or more. The gene calls are TRBV6-5 and TRBJ2-7, with D possibly TRBD1 on 6 matching bases. Germline V gene lookup returns CDR1 MNHEY and CDR2 SVGAGI. The CDR3 contains 14 residues. V was cut by 6 bases and J by 2 bases, with 14 bases left in between. CDR3 in DNA: TGTGCCAGCAGAGTAACAGGGAATCCCTACGAGCAGTACTTC. Encoded protein: CASRVTGNPYEQYF.

This clonotype is a singleton in its sample. Being one base from a much bigger clone, this may be a read error. V gene TRBV12-3 or TRBV12-4 combines with J gene TRBJ2-1, with TRBD2 matching 9 bases. This CDR3 contains 17 residues. The CDR3: CVSGDPTAGGPNNEQFF. The CDR3 region has the DNA TGTGTCAGCGGGGATCCAACAGCGGGGGGCCCTAACAATGAGCAGTTCTTC.

This clonotype was observed many times. This chain connects TRBV4-2 to TRBJ2-1; 13 nucleotides line up with TRBD2. The CDR3 spans 19 residues. With 4 bases clipped from V and 0 bases from J, the junction kept 9 bases outside the gene matches. Per the germline V gene, CDR1 is LGHNA and CDR2 is YNFKEQ. As DNA, the CDR3 is TGTGCCAGCAGCCTAAGACTAGCGGGGGGCCTGAGCTCCTACAATGAGCAGTTCTTC. Its translation: CASSLRLAGGLSSYNEQFF.

This clonotype was counted between two and nine times. This chain connects TRBV28 to TRBJ2-7, with TRBD1 as a possible D gene (6 bases). Germline values: CDR1 MDHEN, CDR2 SYDVKM. V shed 7 bases and J shed 4 bases, with 14 bases lying between them. This CDR3 region has 13 residues. The CDR3 DNA sequence: TGTGCCAGCACCATCTCGGACAGTTACGAGCAGTACTTC. It specifies CASTISDSYEQYF.

The chain recombines TRBV13 with TRBJ2-7, with 10 bases matching TRBD2. Unmatched junction bases numbered 9, after V lost 2 bases and J lost 5 bases. Germline V lookup: CDR1 PRHDT, CDR2 FYEKMQ (reference sequence). The CDR3 runs 16 residues. CDR3 bases: TGTGCCAGCAGCTTAAATCCGGGACTAGCGATCCACGAGCAGTACTTC. Its protein product is CASSLNPGLAIHEQYF.

This clonotype was seen repeatedly, ten times or more. The chain uses TRBV12-3 or TRBV12-4 and TRBJ2-2; D unclear. This CDR3 is built from 13 residues. Trimming left V 2 bases short and J 5 bases short, with 6 bases between. The CDR3 protein is CASSLRVTGELFF. DNA of the CDR3: TGTGCCAGCAGTTTACGGGTGACCGGGGAGCTGTTTTTT.

For this clonotype: This may stem from a read error, because a much larger clone lies one nucleotide away. The chain employs TRBV5-1 and TRBJ2-3; 8 bases map to TRBD2. V shed 2 bases, J shed 4 bases, and the junction held 0 bases outside the gene matches. Per the germline V gene, CDR1 is SGHRS and CDR2 is YFSETQ. The CDR3 has 13 amino acids. The CDR3 nucleotides read TGCGCCAGCAGCTTCGGGGGGGCAGATACGCAGTATTTT. This encodes CASSFGGADTQYF.

The V call is TRBV20-1, the J call TRBJ2-5; 12 bases agree with TRBD2. J gave up 4 bases and V 4 bases, and 7 bases lay outside the gene matches. This CDR3 is built from 15 residues. CDR1 is DFQATT, CDR2 SNEGSKA, per germline (reference sequence). CDR3 in amino acids: CSATSSGGASETQYF. CDR3 in DNA: TGCAGTGCTACCTCTAGCGGGGGGGCGTCAGAGACCCAGTACTTC.

This clonotype appeared many times. This chain connects TRBV7-2 to TRBJ2-2; D remains unclear. Germline lookup yields CDR1 SGHTA and CDR2 FQGNSA. The CDR3 runs to 16 residues. Deletions cut 2 bases from V and 3 bases from J, with 13 bases between. Here the CDR3 DNA reads TGTGCCAGCAGCTTATCGGGTGCGCTTTACACCGGGGAGCTGTTTTTT. Translation gives CASSLSGALYTGELFF. Supplemented by reference TRBV7-2 and TRBJ2-2, the full variable domain reads GAGVSQSPSNKVTEKGKDVELRCDPISGHTALYWYRQSLGQGLEFLIYFQGNSAPDKSGLPSDRFSAERTGGSVSTLTIQRTQQEDSAVYLCASSLSGALYTGELFFGEGSRLTVL.

At least ten counts were recorded for this clonotype. The V call is TRBV5-1, the J call TRBJ2-3, with 12 bases aligning to TRBD2. CDR3 length equals 17 residues. Germline V gene sequence: CDR1 SGHRS, CDR2 YFSETQ. V was pared by 4 bases and J by 1 base, with 7 bases of the junction left unmatched. The CDR3 loop reads CASSVTSGGRGTDTQYF. Here the CDR3 DNA reads TGCGCCAGCAGCGTGACTAGCGGGGGTCGGGGCACAGATACGCAGTATTTT.

This chain uses TRBV20-1 with TRBJ2-7; D ambiguous. V was clipped by 6 bases and J by 9 bases, with 15 bases between them. The CDR3 sequence is 11 residues long. Germline V gene lookup returns CDR1 DFQATT and CDR2 SNEGSKA (reference sequence). The CDR3 loop reads CSADNPNGQYF. For the CDR3, the DNA is TGCAGTGCCGACAACCCTAACGGGCAGTACTTC.

This clonotype was seen ten or more times. This sequence joins TRBV7-2 and TRBJ2-3; D not certain. This CDR3 contains 11 residues. Germline CDR1 and CDR2: SGHTA and FQGNSA. V lost 5 bases and J lost 6, with 6 bases in between. The CDR3 loop is CASSNSDTQYF. DNA of the CDR3: TGTGCCAGCAGCAACTCGGATACGCAGTATTTT. Full variable domain (remainder filled in from reference TRBV7-2 and TRBJ2-3): GAGVSQSPSNKVTEKGKDVELRCDPISGHTALYWYRQSLGQGLEFLIYFQGNSAPDKSGLPSDRFSAERTGGSVSTLTIQRTQQEDSAVYLCASSNSDTQYFGPGTRLTVL.

This clonotype was observed at least ten times. This chain uses TRBV5-1 with TRBJ2-3; D may be TRBD1 (6 bases). The CDR3 covers 16 residues. V was pared by 0 bases and J by 5 bases, with 16 bases between. The germline CDR1 and CDR2 sequences are SGHRS and YFSETQ. The CDR3 spells CASSLEARGSGDTQYF. The CDR3 coding sequence is TGCGCCAGCAGCTTGGAGGCCAGGGGCTCAGGAGATACGCAGTATTTT. The full variable domain, rest sourced from reference TRBV5-1 and TRBJ2-3, is KAGVTQTPRYLIKTRGQQVTLSCSPISGHRSVSWYQQTPGQGLQFLFEYFSETQRNKGNFPGRFSGRQFSNSRSEMNVSTLELGDSALYLCASSLEARGSGDTQYFGPGTRLTVL.

As concerns this clonotype: At one of its ends the junction is not consistent with the germline gene, which may arise from a read error. The rearrangement uses TRBV7-2 and TRBJ2-1, with D perhaps TRBD1 (6 bases). The CDR3 totals 15 residues. CDR1 and CDR2 (germline): SGHTA, FQGNSA. This CDR3 is CASSLDRQSYNEQFF. CDR3 DNA sequence: TGTGCCAGCAGTTTAGACAGGCAATCCTACAATGAGCAGTTCTTC.